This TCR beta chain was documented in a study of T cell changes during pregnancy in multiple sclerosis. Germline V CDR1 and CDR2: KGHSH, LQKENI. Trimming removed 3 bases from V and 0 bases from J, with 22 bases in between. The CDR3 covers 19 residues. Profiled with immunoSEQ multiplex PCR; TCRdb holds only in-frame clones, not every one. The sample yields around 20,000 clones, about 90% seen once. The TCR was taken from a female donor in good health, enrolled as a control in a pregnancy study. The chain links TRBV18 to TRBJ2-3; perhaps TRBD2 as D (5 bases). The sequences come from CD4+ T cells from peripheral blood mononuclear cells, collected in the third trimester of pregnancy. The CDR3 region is CASSPKRAGWVASTDTQYF. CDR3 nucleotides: TGTGCCAGCTCACCGAAGAGGGCCGGGTGGGTTGCTAGCACAGATACGCAGTATTTT.